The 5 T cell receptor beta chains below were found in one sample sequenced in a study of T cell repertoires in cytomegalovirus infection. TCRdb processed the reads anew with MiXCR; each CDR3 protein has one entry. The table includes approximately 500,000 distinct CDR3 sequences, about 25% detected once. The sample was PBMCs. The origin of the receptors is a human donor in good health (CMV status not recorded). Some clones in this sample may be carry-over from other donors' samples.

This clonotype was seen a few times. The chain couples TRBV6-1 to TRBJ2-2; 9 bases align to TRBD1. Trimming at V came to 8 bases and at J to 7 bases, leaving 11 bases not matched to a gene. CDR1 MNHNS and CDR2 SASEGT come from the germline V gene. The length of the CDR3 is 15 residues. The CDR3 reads CASWPGQGAVGELFF. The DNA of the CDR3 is TGTGCCAGCTGGCCGGGACAGGGAGCGGTCGGGGAGCTGTTTTTT.

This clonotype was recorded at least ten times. CDR3 region: CASSPYPDSYEQYF. The CDR3 bases are TGTGCCAGCAGCCCATACCCGGACAGCTACGAGCAGTACTTC. The chain couples TRBV7-2 to TRBJ2-7; possibly TRBD1 for D (6 bases). Germline V gene sequence: CDR1 SGHTA, CDR2 FQGNSA. Trimming left V 5 bases short and J 3 bases short, with 14 bases between. The CDR3 has 14 residues.

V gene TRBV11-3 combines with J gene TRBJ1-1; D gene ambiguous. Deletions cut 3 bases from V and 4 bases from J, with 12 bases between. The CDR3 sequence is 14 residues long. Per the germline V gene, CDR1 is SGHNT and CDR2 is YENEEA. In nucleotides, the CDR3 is TGTGCCAGCAGCTTGCACCAGGCGGGCACTGAAGCTTTCTTT. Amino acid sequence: CASSLHQAGTEAFF.

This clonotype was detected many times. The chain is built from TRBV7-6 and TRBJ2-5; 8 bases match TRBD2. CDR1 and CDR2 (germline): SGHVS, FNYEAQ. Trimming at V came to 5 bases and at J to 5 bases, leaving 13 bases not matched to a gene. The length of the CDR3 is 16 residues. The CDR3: CASSPTSGGRPETQYF. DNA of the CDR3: TGTGCCAGCAGCCCCACCTCGGGCGGGAGGCCCGAGACCCAGTACTTC.

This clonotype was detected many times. The CDR3 DNA is TGTGCCAGCAGCGCGGACATTAACACCGGGGAGCTGTTTTTT. Protein: CASSADINTGELFF. V and J are TRBV7-2 and TRBJ2-2, with D perhaps TRBD1 (5 bases). CDR1 and CDR2 from the germline V gene are SGHTA and FQGNSA. Between the trimmed V and J ends, which lost 5 bases and 2 bases, there was a span of 9 bases. The CDR3 is 14 amino acids.